This TCR beta chain was recorded in a study of blood T cell repertoires in COVID-19 (dated by TCRdb to the early 2020s). For context, the study as a whole: Samples from collaborators originated in the United States, Italy and Spain and spanned both the acute and convalescent phases of COVID-19. The material from the prospective study consisted of cDNA or gDNA derived from T cells, B-cell-depleted T cells, or PBMCs. Subjects who had been exposed to COVID-19, were actively infected with it, or had recovered from it provided the deeply sampled blood TCRbeta repertoires that made up the dataset. The repertoires were made available in a free public database intended to serve as a resource for research on the immune response to SARS-CoV-2. The samples were drawn from two sources: the first 160 participants of the ongoing ImmuneRACE study, and 1,254 subjects contributed by 6 global collaborators. The sample metadata nearly always contained a de-identified subject ID, COVID-19 status, age in years and sex. Where available, HLA class I and class II types were obtained from metadata supplied by the sample provider rather than from assay-based typing.

A remark on this clone: The target of this receptor is not known. Per-base quality was not reported, and no clone a single base away is much larger than it.

The CDR3 numbers 11 residues from cysteine through phenylalanine. Only the CDR3 part of the read is kept: 33 bases, read in frame from the first base. Trimming removed 6 bases from V and 3 bases from J, leaving 5 bases between the germline ends. CDR1 and CDR2 are drawn from the germline V gene: LGHNT, FRNRAP. Study-level results and caveats: The amount of clinical and demographic metadata varied by source and participant and was provided uncurated.

TCRbeta CDR3 regions were amplified from genomic DNA by means of the immunoSEQ Assay, a bias-controlled multiplex PCR. Processing in the source paper ran as follows. The number of nucleated cells in each sample was estimated by amplification of reference gene primers within the assay. To quantify the absolute abundance of each unique TCRbeta CDR3 rearrangement, sequence reads were collapsed and filtered. For each sample, productive Simpson clonality was calculated as the square root of Simpson's diversity index across productive rearrangements. TCRdb took this table from immuneACCESS and kept in-frame rearrangements with V and J called. Such tables lack part of the clones; where checked against another copy, unresolved V genes explain under half of the gap, and the rest is unexplained. The V and J calls and clone size come from that table; D and trimming were worked out from the DNA. The table for this sample lists about 280,000 clones; about four fifths of them were counted only once. Roughly 5.3% of the sample is held by the ten biggest clonotypes.

Enrolling through a virtual design, the prospective study's participants ranged in age from roughly 18 to 89 years and lived across more than 20 United States geographic areas. To assign participants to cohorts, the prospective study relied on clinical history that participants themselves reported in a screening survey and a study questionnaire. Exposed participants had been in contact, within 2 weeks of entering the study, with a person who had a PCR-confirmed or clinician-diagnosed case of COVID-19. In the prospective study, mobile phlebotomists collected whole blood, serum and a nasopharyngeal or oropharyngeal swab from each participant. Additional blood draws and questionnaires over an approximately two-month period could optionally be provided by prospective study participants. Blood samples from the prospective study were shipped frozen or at room temperature prior to DNA extraction.

Material for sequencing was PBMCs or T cells enriched from blood (not recorded which). The clonotype was recovered from a man aged 35 to 55 who had been exposed to COVID-19. The chain links TRBV12-5 with TRBJ2-5, with the D gene not clear enough to name. DNA sequence: TGTGCTAGTGGGCGTGAAGAGACCCAGTACTTC. Its translation is CASGREETQYF.